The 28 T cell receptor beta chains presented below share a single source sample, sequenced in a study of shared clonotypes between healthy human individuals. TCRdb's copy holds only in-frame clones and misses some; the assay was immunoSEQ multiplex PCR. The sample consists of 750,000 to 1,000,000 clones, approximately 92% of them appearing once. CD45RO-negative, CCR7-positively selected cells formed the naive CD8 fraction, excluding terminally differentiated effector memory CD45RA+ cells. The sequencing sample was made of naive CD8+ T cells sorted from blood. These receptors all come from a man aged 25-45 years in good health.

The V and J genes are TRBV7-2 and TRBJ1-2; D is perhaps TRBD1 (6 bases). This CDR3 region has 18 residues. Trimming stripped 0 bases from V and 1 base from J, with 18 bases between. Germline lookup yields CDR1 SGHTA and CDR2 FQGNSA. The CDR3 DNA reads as TGTGCCAGCAGCTTAGCTGGCAGGGGATATTCATATAACTATGGCTACACCTTC. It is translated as CASSLAGRGYSYNYGYTF. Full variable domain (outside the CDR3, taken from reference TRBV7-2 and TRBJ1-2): GAGVSQSPSNKVTEKGKDVELRCDPISGHTALYWYRQSLGQGLEFLIYFQGNSAPDKSGLPSDRFSAERTGGSVSTLTIQRTQQEDSAVYLCASSLAGRGYSYNYGYTFGSGTRLTVV.

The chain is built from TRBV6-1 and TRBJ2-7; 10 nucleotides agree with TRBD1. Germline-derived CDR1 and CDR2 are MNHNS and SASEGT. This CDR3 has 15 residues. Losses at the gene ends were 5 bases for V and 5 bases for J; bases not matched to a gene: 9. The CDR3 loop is CASSPRGTGANEQYF. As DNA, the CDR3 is TGTGCCAGCAGTCCAAGGGGGACAGGGGCTAACGAGCAGTACTTC.

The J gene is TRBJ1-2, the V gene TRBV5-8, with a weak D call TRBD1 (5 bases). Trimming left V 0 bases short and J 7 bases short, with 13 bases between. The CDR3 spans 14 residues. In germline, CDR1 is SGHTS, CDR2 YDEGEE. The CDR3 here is CASSLAGTFFGYTF. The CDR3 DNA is TGTGCCAGCAGCTTGGCCGGGACCTTTTTTGGCTACACCTTC.

The CDR3 bases are TGTGCCAGCAGCGCTAACTATGGCTACACCTTC. It translates to CASSANYGYTF. V is TRBV11-2 and J is TRBJ1-2; D is unclear. The CDR3 extends over 11 amino acids. Per the germline V gene, CDR1 is SGHAT and CDR2 is FQNNGV. V shed 5 bases and J shed 0 bases, with 1 base lying between them.

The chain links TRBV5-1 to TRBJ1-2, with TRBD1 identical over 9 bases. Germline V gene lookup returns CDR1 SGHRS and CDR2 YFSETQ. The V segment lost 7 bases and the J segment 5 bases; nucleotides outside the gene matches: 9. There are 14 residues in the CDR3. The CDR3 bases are TGCGCCAGCGGGCGGACAGGGGCCGAGTATGGCTACACCTTC. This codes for CASGRTGAEYGYTF.

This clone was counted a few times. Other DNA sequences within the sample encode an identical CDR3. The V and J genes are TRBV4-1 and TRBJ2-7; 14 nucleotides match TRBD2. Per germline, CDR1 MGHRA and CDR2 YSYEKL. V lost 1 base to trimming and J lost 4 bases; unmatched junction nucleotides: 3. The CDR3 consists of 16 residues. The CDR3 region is CASSQGLAGGAYEQYF. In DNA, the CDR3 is TGCGCCAGCAGCCAAGGACTAGCGGGAGGGGCGTACGAGCAGTACTTC.

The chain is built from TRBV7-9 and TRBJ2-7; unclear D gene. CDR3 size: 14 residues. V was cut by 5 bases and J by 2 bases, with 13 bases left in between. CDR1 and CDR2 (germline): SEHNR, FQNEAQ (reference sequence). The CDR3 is CASSPTDGTYEQYF. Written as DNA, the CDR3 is TGTGCCAGCAGCCCGACGGACGGAACCTACGAGCAGTACTTC.

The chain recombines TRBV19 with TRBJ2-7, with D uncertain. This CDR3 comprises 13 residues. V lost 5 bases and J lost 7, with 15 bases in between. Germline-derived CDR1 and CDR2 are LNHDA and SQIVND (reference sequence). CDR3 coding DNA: TGTGCCAGTAGTTCATTGTCGTCTGGGGAGCAGTACTTC. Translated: CASSSLSSGEQYF.

The CDR3 sequence is CASSRDMYEQYF. As DNA, the CDR3 is TGTGCCAGCAGTAGGGATATGTACGAGCAGTACTTC. V usage is TRBV28 and J usage is TRBJ2-7; D is ambiguous. The germline V gene encodes CDR1 MDHEN and CDR2 SYDVKM. V lost 5 bases and J lost 4, with 9 bases in between. The length of the CDR3 is 12 residues.

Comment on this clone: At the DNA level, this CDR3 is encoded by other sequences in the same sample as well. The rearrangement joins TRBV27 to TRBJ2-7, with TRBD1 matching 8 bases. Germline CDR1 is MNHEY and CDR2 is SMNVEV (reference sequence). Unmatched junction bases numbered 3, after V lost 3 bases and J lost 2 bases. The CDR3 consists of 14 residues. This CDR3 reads CASSFGTGTYEQYF. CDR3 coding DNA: TGTGCCAGCAGTTTCGGGACAGGCACCTACGAGCAGTACTTC.

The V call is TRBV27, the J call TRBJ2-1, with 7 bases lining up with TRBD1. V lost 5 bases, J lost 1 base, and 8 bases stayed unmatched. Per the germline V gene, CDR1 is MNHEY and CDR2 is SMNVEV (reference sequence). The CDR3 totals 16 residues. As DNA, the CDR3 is TGTGCCAGCAGTCCTTCACAGGGGAATTCCTACAATGAGCAGTTCTTC. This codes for CASSPSQGNSYNEQFF.

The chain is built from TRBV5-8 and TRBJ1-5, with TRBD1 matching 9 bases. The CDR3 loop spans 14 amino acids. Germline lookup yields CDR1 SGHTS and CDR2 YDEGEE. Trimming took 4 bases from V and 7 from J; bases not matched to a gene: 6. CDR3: CASSTDRGSQPQHF. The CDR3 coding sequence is TGTGCCAGCAGCACGGACAGGGGCTCGCAGCCCCAGCATTTT. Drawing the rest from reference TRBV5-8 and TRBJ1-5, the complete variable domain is EAGVTQSPTHLIKTRGQQATLRCSPISGHTSVYWYQQALGLGLQFLLWYDEGEERNRGNFPPRFSGRQFPNYSSELNVNALELEDSALYLCASSTDRGSQPQHFGDGTRLSIL.

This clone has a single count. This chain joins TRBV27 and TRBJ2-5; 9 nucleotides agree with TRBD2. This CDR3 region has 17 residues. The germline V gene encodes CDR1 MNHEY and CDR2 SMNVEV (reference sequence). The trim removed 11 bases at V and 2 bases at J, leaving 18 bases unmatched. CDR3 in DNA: TGTGCCCCAGCCCGTAGCGGGAGCGGTCCGTATCAAGAGACCCAGTACTTC. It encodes CAPARSGSGPYQETQYF.

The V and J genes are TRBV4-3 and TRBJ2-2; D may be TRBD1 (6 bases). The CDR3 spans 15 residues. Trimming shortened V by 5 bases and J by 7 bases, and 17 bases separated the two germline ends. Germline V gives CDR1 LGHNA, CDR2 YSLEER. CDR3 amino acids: CASSSPGVRGGELFF. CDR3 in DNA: TGCGCCAGCAGCTCTCCCGGGGTCAGGGGCGGGGAGCTGTTTTTT.

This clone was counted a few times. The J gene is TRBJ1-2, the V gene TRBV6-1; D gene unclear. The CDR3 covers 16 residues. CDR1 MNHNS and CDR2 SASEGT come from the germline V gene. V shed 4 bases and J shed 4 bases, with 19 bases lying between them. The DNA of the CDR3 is TGTGCCAGCAGTGGAGTCGGGTCGACCTGGGGCTATGGCTACACCTTC. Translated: CASSGVGSTWGYGYTF.

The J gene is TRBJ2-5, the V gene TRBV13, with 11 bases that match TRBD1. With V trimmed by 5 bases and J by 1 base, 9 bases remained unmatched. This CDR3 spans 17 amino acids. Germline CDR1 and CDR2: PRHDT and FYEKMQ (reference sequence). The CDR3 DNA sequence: TGTGCCAGCAGCCCCGGACAGGGGGCCCCCCGCCAAGAGACCCAGTACTTC. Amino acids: CASSPGQGAPRQETQYF. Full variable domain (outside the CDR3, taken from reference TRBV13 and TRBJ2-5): AAGVIQSPRHLIKEKRETATLKCYPIPRHDTVYWYQQGPGQDPQFLISFYEKMQSDKGSIPDRFSAQQFSDYHSELNMSSLELGDSALYFCASSPGQGAPRQETQYFGPGTRLLVL.

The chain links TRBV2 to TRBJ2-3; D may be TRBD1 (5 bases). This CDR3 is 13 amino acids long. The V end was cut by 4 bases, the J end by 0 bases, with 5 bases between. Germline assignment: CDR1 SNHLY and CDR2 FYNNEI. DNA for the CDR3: TGTGCCAGCAGTGGGGGCAGCACAGATACGCAGTATTTT. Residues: CASSGGSTDTQYF.

CDR3 sequence reads: CASSFGWDEQFF. CDR3 sequence (DNA): TGTGCCAGCAGCTTCGGATGGGATGAGCAGTTCTTC. The chain combines TRBV7-9 with TRBJ2-1; D is uncertain. The CDR3 covers 12 residues. V was pared by 3 bases and J by 8 bases, with 8 bases between. Germline loops: CDR1 SEHNR, CDR2 FQNEAQ (reference sequence).

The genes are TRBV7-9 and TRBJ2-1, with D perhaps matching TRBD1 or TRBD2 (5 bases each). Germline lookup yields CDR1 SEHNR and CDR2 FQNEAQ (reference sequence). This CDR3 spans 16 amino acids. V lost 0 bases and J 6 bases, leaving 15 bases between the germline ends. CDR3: CASSLAWGAEGNEQFF. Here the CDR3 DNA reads TGTGCCAGCAGCTTAGCGTGGGGCGCCGAGGGCAATGAGCAGTTCTTC.

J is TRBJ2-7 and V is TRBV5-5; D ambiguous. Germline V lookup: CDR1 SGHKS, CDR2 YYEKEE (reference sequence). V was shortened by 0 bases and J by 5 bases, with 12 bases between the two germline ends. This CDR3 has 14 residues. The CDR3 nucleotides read TGTGCCAGCAGCTTGGCCCTGCGCATCGACGAGCAGTACTTC. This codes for CASSLALRIDEQYF.

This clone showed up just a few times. The CDR3 coding sequence is TGCAGCGTCGAGTGGTATGACGAGCAGTACTTC. Amino acids: CSVEWYDEQYF. The chain combines TRBV29-1 with TRBJ2-7, with D hard to call. V shed 6 bases and J shed 5 bases, with 11 bases lying between them. Germline V CDR1 and CDR2: SQVTM, ANQGSEA. The CDR3 extends over 11 amino acids.

The CDR3 DNA follows: TGCGCCAGCAGCTCGCCGGAGGGGACATACTCCTACGAGCAGTACTTC. It translates to CASSSPEGTYSYEQYF. The chain combines TRBV5-1 with TRBJ2-7; either TRBD1 or TRBD2 may fit D (6 bases each). Per germline, CDR1 SGHRS and CDR2 YFSETQ. The CDR3 has 16 amino acids. Trimming removed 3 bases at V and 0 bases at J, with 16 bases between.

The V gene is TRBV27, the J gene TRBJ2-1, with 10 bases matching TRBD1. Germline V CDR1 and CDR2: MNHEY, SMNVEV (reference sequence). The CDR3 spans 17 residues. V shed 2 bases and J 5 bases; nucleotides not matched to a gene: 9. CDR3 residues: CASSLNVRDRGDNEQFF. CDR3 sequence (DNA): TGTGCCAGCAGTTTAAACGTACGGGACAGGGGAGACAATGAGCAGTTCTTC.

CDR3: CASSQTSGKTYEQYF. CDR3 sequence (DNA): TGCGCCAGCAGCCAAACTAGCGGGAAGACCTACGAGCAGTACTTC. The V and J genes are TRBV4-1 and TRBJ2-7; 10 bases are a match to TRBD2. In germline, CDR1 is MGHRA, CDR2 YSYEKL. The CDR3 runs to 15 residues. Trimming took 2 bases from V and 2 from J; bases not matched to a gene: 3.

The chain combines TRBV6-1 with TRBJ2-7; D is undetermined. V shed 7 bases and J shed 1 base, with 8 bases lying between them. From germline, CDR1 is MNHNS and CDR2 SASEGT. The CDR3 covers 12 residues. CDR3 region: CASKPESYEQYF. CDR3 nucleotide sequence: TGTGCCAGCAAGCCAGAGTCCTACGAGCAGTACTTC.

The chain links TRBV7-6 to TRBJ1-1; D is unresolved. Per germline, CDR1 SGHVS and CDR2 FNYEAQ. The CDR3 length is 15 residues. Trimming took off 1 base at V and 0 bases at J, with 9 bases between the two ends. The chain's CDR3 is CASSLGRQLNTEAFF. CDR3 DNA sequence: TGTGCCAGCAGCTTAGGACGCCAGTTGAACACTGAAGCTTTCTTT.

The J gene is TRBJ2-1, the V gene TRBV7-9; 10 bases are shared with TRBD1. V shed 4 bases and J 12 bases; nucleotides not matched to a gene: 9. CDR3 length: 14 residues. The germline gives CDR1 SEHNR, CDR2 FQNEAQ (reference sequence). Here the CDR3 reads CASSSRDRGRGQFF. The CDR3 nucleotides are TGTGCCAGCAGCTCCCGGGACAGGGGTCGGGGGCAGTTCTTC.

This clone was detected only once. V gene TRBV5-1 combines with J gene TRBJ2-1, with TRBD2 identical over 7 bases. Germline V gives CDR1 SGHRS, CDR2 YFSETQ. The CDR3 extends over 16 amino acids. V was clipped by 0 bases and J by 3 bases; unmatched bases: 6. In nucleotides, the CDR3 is TGCGCCAGCAGCTTGGAACCTAGCGGACTCTACAATGAGCAGTTCTTC. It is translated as CASSLEPSGLYNEQFF.